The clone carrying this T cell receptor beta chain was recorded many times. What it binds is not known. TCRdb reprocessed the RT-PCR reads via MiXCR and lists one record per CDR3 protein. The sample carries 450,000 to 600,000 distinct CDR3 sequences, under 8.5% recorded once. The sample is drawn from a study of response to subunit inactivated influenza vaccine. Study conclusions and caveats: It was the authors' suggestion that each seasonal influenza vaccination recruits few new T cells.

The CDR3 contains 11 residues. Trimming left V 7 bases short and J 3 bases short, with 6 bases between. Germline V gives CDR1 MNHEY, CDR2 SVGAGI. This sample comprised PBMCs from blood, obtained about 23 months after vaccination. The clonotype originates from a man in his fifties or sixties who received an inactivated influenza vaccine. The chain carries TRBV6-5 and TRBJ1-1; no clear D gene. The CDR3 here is CASMGYTEAFF. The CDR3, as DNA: TGTGCCAGCATGGGGTACACTGAAGCTTTCTTT.